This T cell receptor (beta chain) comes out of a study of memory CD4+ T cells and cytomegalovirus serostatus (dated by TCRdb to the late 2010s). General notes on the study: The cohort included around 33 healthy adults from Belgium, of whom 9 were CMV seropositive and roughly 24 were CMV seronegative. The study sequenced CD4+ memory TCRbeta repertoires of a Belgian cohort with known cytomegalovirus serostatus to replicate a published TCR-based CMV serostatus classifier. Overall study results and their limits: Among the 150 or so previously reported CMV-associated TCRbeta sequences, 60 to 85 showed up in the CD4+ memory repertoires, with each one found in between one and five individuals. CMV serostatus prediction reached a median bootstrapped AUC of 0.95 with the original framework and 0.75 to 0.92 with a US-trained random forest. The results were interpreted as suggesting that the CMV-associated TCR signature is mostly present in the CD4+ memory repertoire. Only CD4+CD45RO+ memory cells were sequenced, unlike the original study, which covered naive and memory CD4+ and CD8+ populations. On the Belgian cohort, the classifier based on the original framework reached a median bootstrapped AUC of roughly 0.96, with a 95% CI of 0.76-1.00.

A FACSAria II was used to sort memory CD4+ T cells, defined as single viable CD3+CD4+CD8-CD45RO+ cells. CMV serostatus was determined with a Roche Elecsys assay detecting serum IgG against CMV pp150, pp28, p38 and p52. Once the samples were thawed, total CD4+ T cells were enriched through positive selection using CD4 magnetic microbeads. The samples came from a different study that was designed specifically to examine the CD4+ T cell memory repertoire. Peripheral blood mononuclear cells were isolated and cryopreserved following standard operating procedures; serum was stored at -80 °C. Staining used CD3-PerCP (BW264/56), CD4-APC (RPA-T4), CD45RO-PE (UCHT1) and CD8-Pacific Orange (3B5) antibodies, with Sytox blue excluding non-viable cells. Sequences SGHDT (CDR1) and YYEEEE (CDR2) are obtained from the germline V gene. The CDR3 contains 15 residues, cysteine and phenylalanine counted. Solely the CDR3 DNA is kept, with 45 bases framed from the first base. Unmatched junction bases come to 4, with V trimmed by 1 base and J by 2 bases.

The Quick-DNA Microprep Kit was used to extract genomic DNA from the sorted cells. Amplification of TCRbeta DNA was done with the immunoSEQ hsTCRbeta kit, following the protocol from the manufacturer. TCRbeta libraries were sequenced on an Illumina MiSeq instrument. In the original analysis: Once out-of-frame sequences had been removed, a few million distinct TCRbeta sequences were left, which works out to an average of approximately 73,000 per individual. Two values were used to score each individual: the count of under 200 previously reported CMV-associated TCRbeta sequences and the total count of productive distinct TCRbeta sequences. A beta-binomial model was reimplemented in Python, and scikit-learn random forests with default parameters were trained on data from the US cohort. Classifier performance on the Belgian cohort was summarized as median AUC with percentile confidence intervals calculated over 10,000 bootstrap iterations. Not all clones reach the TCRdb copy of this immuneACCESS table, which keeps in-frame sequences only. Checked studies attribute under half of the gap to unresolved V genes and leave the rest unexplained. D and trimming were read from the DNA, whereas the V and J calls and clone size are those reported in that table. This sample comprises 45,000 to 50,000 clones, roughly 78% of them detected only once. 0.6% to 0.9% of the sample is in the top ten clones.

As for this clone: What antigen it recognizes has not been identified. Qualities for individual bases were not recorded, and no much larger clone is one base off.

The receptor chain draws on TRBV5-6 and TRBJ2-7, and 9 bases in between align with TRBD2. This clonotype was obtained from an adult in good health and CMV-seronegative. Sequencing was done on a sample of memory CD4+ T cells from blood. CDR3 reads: CASSLIGGRAYEQYF. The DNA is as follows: TGTGCCAGCAGCTTGATCGGCGGGAGGGCCTACGAGCAGTACTTC.